In this sample, the clone carrying this T cell receptor beta chain turned up once. The sample is drawn from a study of blood T cell repertoires in COVID-19. Turning to the study itself: Acute-phase and convalescent COVID-19 samples originated in the United States, Italy and Spain. Sample material is recorded as cDNA or gDNA derived from T cells, B-cell-depleted T cells, or PBMCs.

Per the original data handling: Amplification of reference gene primers was used by the study to estimate nucleated cell counts. Sequencing used immunoSEQ multiplex PCR; TCRdb keeps in-frame clones, though not all of them. V and J calls and clone size follow that table, whereas D and trimming were derived from the DNA. Of over 120,000 clones listed, 84% are singletons. The sample comprised peripheral blood. The receptor was isolated from a human donor in a cohort sampled during active COVID-19.

DNA for the CDR3: TGTGCCAGTCTGTGGCGGTCTGGGGCGAGCAATCAGCCCCAGCATTTT. Translation gives CASLWRSGASNQPQHF. The J gene is TRBJ1-5, the V gene TRBV19; maybe TRBD1 (5 bases). The CDR3 has 16 residues. V gave up 8 bases and J gave up 1 base, with 18 bases separating them. Germline V gene sequence: CDR1 LNHDA, CDR2 SQIVND (reference sequence).